These 32 T cell receptor beta chains were all obtained from the same sample, sequenced in a study of shared clonotypes between healthy human individuals. Produced via immunoSEQ multiplex PCR; TCRdb's table is partial and in-frame only. The top ten clones hold less than 0.13% of a sample with hundreds of thousands of clones, roughly 96% of them seen once. CD8 cells regarded as naive lacked CD45RO, were positively chosen for CCR7, and omitted terminally differentiated effector memory CD45RA+ cells. Material: naive CD8+ T cells sorted from blood. These receptors were collected from a woman in her 30s in good health.

The chain joins TRBV28 to TRBJ2-7; the D call may be TRBD1 or TRBD2 (5 bases each). CDR1 is MDHEN, CDR2 SYDVKM, per germline. Trimming left V 6 bases short and J 2 bases short, with 8 bases between. This CDR3 spans 12 amino acids. CDR3 in DNA: TGTGCCAGCAGGGGACCAACCTACGAGCAGTACTTC. Translating gives CASRGPTYEQYF.

The chain carries TRBV7-6 and TRBJ2-2, with D uncertain. From germline, CDR1 is SGHVS and CDR2 FNYEAQ. The CDR3 runs to 15 residues. The V and J ends lost 5 bases and 2 bases respectively, with 12 bases between them. In DNA, the CDR3 is TGTGCCAGCAGCCATAGTTCACGTAACACCGGGGAGCTGTTTTTT. Protein: CASSHSSRNTGELFF. Drawing the rest from reference TRBV7-6 and TRBJ2-2, the complete variable domain is GAGVSQSPRYKVTKRGQDVALRCDPISGHVSLYWYRQALGQGPEFLTYFNYEAQQDKSGLPNDRFSAERPEGSISTLTIQRTEQRDSAMYRCASSHSSRNTGELFFGEGSRLTVL.

CDR3 protein: CASSDDEPNEQFF. The DNA of the CDR3 is TGTGCCAGCAGTGATGACGAACCTAATGAGCAGTTCTTC. The rearrangement joins TRBV28 to TRBJ2-1; no clear D. Germline assignment: CDR1 MDHEN and CDR2 SYDVKM. This CDR3 contains 13 residues. V lost 5 bases to trimming and J lost 7 bases, with 12 bases between them.

This sequence joins TRBV28 and TRBJ2-7; a possible D gene is TRBD1 (5 bases). V lost 3 bases and J lost 2, with 11 bases in between. Looked up from germline, CDR1 is MDHEN and CDR2 is SYDVKM. The CDR3 extends over 14 amino acids. The CDR3 reads CASSFLGATYEQYF. The CDR3 DNA is TGTGCCAGCAGTTTTTTAGGGGCCACCTACGAGCAGTACTTC. Based on the CDR3 plus reference TRBV28 and TRBJ2-7, the full variable domain is DVKVTQSSRYLVKRTGEKVFLECVQDMDHENMFWYRQDPGLGLRLIYFSYDVKMKEKGDIPEGYSVSREKKERFSLILESASTNQTSMYLCASSFLGATYEQYFGPGTRLTVT.

The chain has TRBV2 and TRBJ2-1, with a tentative D call TRBD2 (6 bases). The CDR3 has 15 amino acids. Trimming left V 8 bases short and J 7 bases short, with 21 bases between. The V gene's germline CDR1 is SNHLY and CDR2 FYNNEI. In DNA form, the CDR3 reads TGTGCCAGCGTGAGACTAGTTTCTCGGGGTAATGAGCAGTTCTTC. Amino acid sequence: CASVRLVSRGNEQFF.

The V and J genes are TRBV6-5 and TRBJ2-7, with D tentatively TRBD1 (6 bases). CDR1 and CDR2 from the germline V gene are MNHEY and SVGAGI. The CDR3 contains 13 residues. V lost 8 bases, J lost 5 bases, and 16 bases lay in between. The DNA of the CDR3 is TGTGCCAGCGGAACAACAGGGTACCACGAGCAGTACTTC. Translation gives CASGTTGYHEQYF.

This clone was detected a few times. The genes are TRBV7-8 and TRBJ1-1, with D possibly TRBD1 on 5 matching bases. V was clipped by 0 bases and J by 1 base, with 15 bases between them. This CDR3 comprises 17 residues. The germline V gene has CDR1 SGHVS and CDR2 FQNEAQ. CDR3 sequence reads: CASSLAPSEGPNTEAFF. CDR3 DNA: TGTGCCAGCAGCTTAGCCCCAAGTGAGGGGCCGAACACTGAAGCTTTCTTT.

The gene calls are TRBV4-1 and TRBJ2-1; a weak D match, TRBD1 (5 bases). The germline V gene encodes CDR1 MGHRA and CDR2 YSYEKL. Trimming took off 0 bases at V and 2 bases at J, with 14 bases between the two ends. CDR3 size: 17 residues. The DNA for the CDR3 is TGCGCCAGCAGCCAAGATGGGTCACAGGTGCCCTACAATGAGCAGTTCTTC. It yields the protein CASSQDGSQVPYNEQFF.

The V gene is TRBV27, the J gene TRBJ2-7; D remains ambiguous. The V end lost 2 bases, the J end lost 7 bases, and 12 bases lay between the germline ends. CDR1 and CDR2 (germline): MNHEY, SMNVEV (reference sequence). This CDR3 comprises 13 residues. CDR3 loop: CASSLSPINEQYF. DNA of the CDR3: TGTGCCAGCAGTTTAAGCCCTATAAATGAGCAGTACTTC.

The chain is built from TRBV15 and TRBJ1-5; no definite D call. This CDR3 region has 13 residues. V lost 3 bases, J lost 7 bases, and 10 bases lay in between. The germline gives CDR1 LNHNV, CDR2 YYDKDF (reference sequence). CDR3 DNA sequence: TGTGCCACCAGCAGCGGACTTACCCAGCCCCAGCATTTT. Residues: CATSSGLTQPQHF.

This clone was detected only once. The chain uses TRBV5-4 and TRBJ2-7; TRBD1 aligns across 9 bases. This CDR3 contains 13 residues. Germline V gene data show CDR1 as SGHNT and CDR2 as YYREEE (reference sequence). V shed 3 bases, J shed 4 bases, and the junction held 2 bases outside the gene matches. This CDR3 reads CASSSGTGYEQYF. The CDR3, as DNA: TGTGCCAGCAGCTCCGGGACAGGGTACGAGCAGTACTTC.

CDR3: CASSLRQGAETQYF. CDR3 DNA sequence: TGTGCCAGCAGTTTAAGGCAGGGCGCGGAGACCCAGTACTTC. The J gene is TRBJ2-5, the V gene TRBV27; tentatively, D is TRBD1 (5 bases). Trimming shortened V by 2 bases and J by 5 bases, and 12 bases separated the two germline ends. Germline CDR1 reads MNHEY; CDR2 reads SMNVEV (reference sequence). The CDR3 runs to 14 residues.

The V and J genes are TRBV14 and TRBJ2-7; TRBD2 matches 9 bases. V shed 1 base and J 4 bases; nucleotides not matched to a gene: 8. The CDR3 has 16 amino acids. The V gene's germline CDR1 is SGHDN and CDR2 FVKESK. The CDR3 protein is CASSQGPAGGGYEQYF. The CDR3 DNA reads TGTGCCAGCAGCCAAGGTCCGGCGGGAGGGGGATACGAGCAGTACTTC.

The chain has TRBV5-4 and TRBJ1-1; no clear D. The CDR3 loop spans 15 amino acids. CDR1 SGHNT and CDR2 YYREEE come from the germline V gene (reference sequence). V lost 0 bases and J 4 bases, leaving 13 bases between the germline ends. CDR3 residues: CASSLAPGVGTEAFF. The DNA of the CDR3 is TGTGCCAGCAGCTTGGCCCCGGGTGTGGGCACTGAAGCTTTCTTT.

This chain links TRBV27 with TRBJ1-2; a weak D match, TRBD1 (6 bases). V was trimmed by 2 bases and J by 4 bases, leaving 17 bases between them. CDR3 length: 16 residues. Germline V gives CDR1 MNHEY, CDR2 SMNVEV (reference sequence). CDR3 loop: CASSLGLGQGAYGYTF. CDR3 nucleotides: TGTGCCAGCAGTTTAGGACTGGGACAAGGGGCCTATGGCTACACCTTC.

The genes are TRBV14 and TRBJ1-2; a possible D gene is TRBD1 (5 bases). Germline assignment: CDR1 SGHDN and CDR2 FVKESK. This CDR3 has 14 residues. V lost 1 base and J 4 bases, leaving 10 bases between the germline ends. The CDR3 is CASSQGQGAYGYTF. The CDR3 bases are TGTGCCAGCAGCCAAGGGCAGGGTGCCTATGGCTACACCTTC.

This chain uses TRBV11-3 with TRBJ2-5; D is unresolved. Trimming removed 3 bases from V and 5 bases from J, with 10 bases in between. Germline-derived CDR1 and CDR2 are SGHNT and YENEEA. The CDR3 is made up of 13 amino acids. The CDR3 region is CASSLDPMETQYF. For the CDR3, the DNA is TGTGCCAGCAGCTTGGACCCGATGGAGACCCAGTACTTC. The whole variable domain, filled in from reference TRBV11-3 and TRBJ2-5, reads EAGVVQSPRYKIIEKKQPVAFWCNPISGHNTLYWYLQNLGQGPELLIRYENEEAVDDSQLPKDRFSAERLKGVDSTLKIQPAELGDSAVYLCASSLDPMETQYFGPGTRLLVL.

This chain links TRBV7-9 with TRBJ2-7, with D possibly TRBD1 on 5 matching bases. Germline V gene sequence: CDR1 SEHNR, CDR2 FQNEAQ (reference sequence). V lost 1 base to trimming and J lost 6 bases, with 7 bases between them. The CDR3 loop spans 12 amino acids. In nucleotides, the CDR3 is TGTGCCAGCAGCTTAGGGACAACCGAGCAGTACTTC. This translates into CASSLGTTEQYF.

This clone has a single count. The chain combines TRBV4-2 with TRBJ2-5; 10 bases line up with TRBD2. V lost 5 bases, J lost 1 base, and 4 bases stayed unmatched. The germline CDR1 and CDR2 sequences are LGHNA and YNFKEQ. The CDR3 runs to 15 residues. The CDR3 here is CASSDRTSGQETQYF. In nucleotides, the CDR3 is TGTGCCAGCAGCGATCGGACTAGCGGCCAAGAGACCCAGTACTTC.

Turning to this clone: This same CDR3 is encoded by further DNA sequences in the sample. The chain uses TRBV27 and TRBJ2-7; 7 bases match TRBD2. Germline lookup yields CDR1 MNHEY and CDR2 SMNVEV (reference sequence). Unmatched junction bases numbered 5, after V lost 6 bases and J lost 3 bases. This CDR3 spans 13 amino acids. The CDR3 DNA reads TGTGCCAGCAGCCCGGGACTATACTACGAGCAGTACTTC. It specifies CASSPGLYYEQYF.

The chain carries TRBV5-4 and TRBJ2-3; D is possibly TRBD1 (5 bases). There are 17 residues in the CDR3. Germline-derived CDR1 and CDR2 are SGHNT and YYREEE (reference sequence). With 4 bases removed from V and 1 base from J, the gap between germline ends came to 19 bases. The CDR3 DNA reads as TGTGCCAGCAGCCTAGACCCGGACACGCCTGGCACAGATACGCAGTATTTT. The encoded protein is CASSLDPDTPGTDTQYF.

This clone was observed a single time. V is TRBV27 and J is TRBJ1-1, with unresolved D. Germline V gives CDR1 MNHEY, CDR2 SMNVEV (reference sequence). The CDR3 length is 14 residues. V was shortened by 2 bases and J by 2 bases, with 9 bases between the two germline ends. The CDR3 sequence: CASSLRGFNTEAFF. The DNA of the CDR3 is TGTGCCAGCAGTTTACGGGGATTCAACACTGAAGCTTTCTTT.

The gene calls are TRBV28 and TRBJ2-5; D unclear. Trimming shortened V by 1 base and J by 0 bases, and 6 bases separated the two germline ends. The CDR3 has 14 amino acids. Germline V CDR1 and CDR2: MDHEN, SYDVKM. Here the CDR3 reads CASSLSHNQETQYF. For the CDR3, the DNA is TGTGCCAGCAGTTTATCCCACAACCAAGAGACCCAGTACTTC.

The genes are TRBV15 and TRBJ1-2, with D tentatively TRBD1 (5 bases). CDR3 length: 16 amino acids. The germline V and J ends were trimmed by 4 bases and 6 bases, with 21 bases remaining between them. Germline CDR1 reads LNHNV; CDR2 reads YYDKDF (reference sequence). In DNA, the CDR3 is TGTGCCACCAGCATGCCTCCGGGGCGCCCAGACAATGGCTACACCTTC. Translated, it gives CATSMPPGRPDNGYTF. The complete variable domain, with remaining parts taken from reference TRBV15 and TRBJ1-2, reads DAMVIQNPRYQVTQFGKPVTLSCSQTLNHNVMYWYQQKSSQAPKLLFHYYDKDFNNEADTPDNFQSRRPNTSFCFLDIRSPGLGDTAMYLCATSMPPGRPDNGYTFGSGTRLTVV.

This clone was detected only once. The chain recombines TRBV14 with TRBJ1-4; 7 bases line up with TRBD1. CDR3 length: 15 residues. The germline V gene has CDR1 SGHDN and CDR2 FVKESK. The V segment lost 0 bases and the J segment 5 bases; nucleotides outside the gene matches: 3. The CDR3 spells CASSQEAGGNEKLFF. CDR3 DNA: TGTGCCAGCAGCCAAGAAGCAGGGGGGAATGAAAAACTGTTTTTT.

V gene TRBV7-9 combines with J gene TRBJ1-6; D unclear. The CDR3 runs to 13 residues. The germline gives CDR1 SEHNR, CDR2 FQNEAQ (reference sequence). Between the trimmed V and J ends, which lost 7 bases and 4 bases, there was a span of 8 bases. The CDR3 is CASTGPYNSPLHF. The DNA of the CDR3 is TGTGCCAGCACTGGGCCTTATAATTCACCCCTCCACTTT.

The chain combines TRBV19 with TRBJ2-7, with 7 bases that match TRBD2. Germline lookup yields CDR1 LNHDA and CDR2 SQIVND (reference sequence). With V trimmed by 7 bases and J by 5 bases, 11 bases remained unmatched. CDR3 length equals 14 residues. CDR3: CASTPGRDRDEQYF. CDR3 in DNA: TGTGCCAGTACCCCTGGGAGGGATCGAGACGAGCAGTACTTC. Together with reference TRBV19 and TRBJ2-7, the CDR3 gives the full variable domain: DGGITQSPKYLFRKEGQNVTLSCEQNLNHDAMYWYRQDPGQGLRLIYYSQIVNDFQKGDIAEGYSVSREKKESFPLTVTSAQKNPTAFYLCASTPGRDRDEQYFGPGTRLTVT.

The table lists this clone with a count of one. This chain links TRBV6-6 with TRBJ1-5; D call uncertain. Trimming pared 0 bases from V and 9 bases from J, leaving 12 bases between. CDR1 is MNHNY, CDR2 SVGAGI, per germline (reference sequence). The CDR3 spans 14 residues. The CDR3 region is CASSYSEGPRPQHF. DNA for the CDR3: TGTGCCAGCAGTTACTCTGAGGGTCCGAGGCCCCAGCATTTT.

V and J are TRBV21-1 and TRBJ1-1. TRBV21-1 is assigned pseudogene status. The CDR3 runs to 17 residues. This CDR3 is CASSKKVSQGGNTEAFF. The CDR3 DNA reads TGTGCCAGCAGCAAAAAGGTATCTCAGGGAGGGAACACTGAAGCTTTCTTT.

V usage is TRBV29-1 and J usage is TRBJ2-7; 14 bases fit TRBD2. This CDR3 has 15 residues. The V segment lost 6 bases and the J segment 7 bases; nucleotides outside the gene matches: 11. Germline V gene data show CDR1 as SQVTM and CDR2 as ANQGSEA. The CDR3 loop is CSVGLAGDPRREQYF. CDR3 in DNA: TGCAGCGTGGGACTAGCGGGAGACCCTCGGAGGGAGCAGTACTTC.

The V call is TRBV27, the J call TRBJ2-7, with D unclear. CDR3 length equals 15 residues. The V gene's germline CDR1 is MNHEY and CDR2 SMNVEV (reference sequence). Between the trimmed V and J ends, which lost 5 bases and 0 bases, there was a span of 14 bases. CDR3 coding DNA: TGTGCCAGCAGTCCTCTGATGGGCAGCTCCTACGAGCAGTACTTC. Translated: CASSPLMGSSYEQYF.

The chain has TRBV4-1 and TRBJ2-3, with D possibly matching TRBD1 (5 bases). The CDR3 consists of 17 residues. V dropped 3 bases and J dropped 4 bases, with 20 bases sitting between them. CDR1 MGHRA and CDR2 YSYEKL come from the germline V gene. CDR3 coding DNA: TGCGCCAGCAGCCATCAACCCACAGGACCCTTGGCAGATACGCAGTATTTT. Its protein is CASSHQPTGPLADTQYF.